Presented here are 18 T cell receptor beta chains from one specimen sequenced in a study of regulatory T cells in long-lasting Graves disease (dated by TCRdb to 2020 to 2022). The sample's time point, from its label and the paper: newly diagnosed GD, antithyroid drugs for less than 3 months. For both TCR sequencing and RNA sequencing, RNA was extracted from PBMCs using TRIzol. Library creation used multiplex PCR. The run used an Illumina HiSeq 4000. TCR beta libraries were built with iRepertoire HTBI primers and Arm-PCR amplification of CDR3 regions. TCRdb reprocessed the public reads (quality trimming at Q25 with fastp, clone calling with MiXCR) and kept in-frame beta chains. Identical CDR3 proteins give one entry, which carries the most common genes and DNA. For this sample the table gives 400,000 to 500,000 distinct CDR3 sequences, of which around 15% were detected only once. The ten top clones hold more than 15% of the sample.

The sample was also linked to a second study, of T cells in Graves' hyperthyroidism and ophthalmopathy.

The specimen was peripheral blood mononuclear cells (PBMCs), collected at new diagnosis, from a patient treated with antithyroid drugs. The origin of the receptors is a woman in her 50s with Graves disease. Donor details come from another sample of the same person, matched by shared clones.

With regard to this clonotype: A much more abundant neighbour one base away suggests this may be a read error. The chain recombines TRBV20-1 with TRBJ2-4; 7 bases map to TRBD2. CDR3 length: 14 amino acids. Losses at the gene ends were 6 bases for V and 13 bases for J; bases not matched to a gene: 18. In germline, CDR1 is DFQATT, CDR2 SNEGSKA (reference sequence). CDR3 bases: TGCAGTGCCGCGGGAGTCCACTACTACAATGAGCAGTACTTC. It yields the protein CSAAGVHYYNEQYF.

In its sample, this clonotype was seen a few times. This chain joins TRBV20-1 and TRBJ2-7; 7 bases line up with TRBD1. This CDR3 comprises 15 residues. J lost 7 bases, V lost 0 bases, and 12 bases had no gene match. Germline assignment: CDR1 DFQATT and CDR2 SNEGSKA (reference sequence). The CDR3 reads CSARDRRDPRGEQYF. The CDR3 coding sequence is TGCAGTGCTAGAGATAGACGGGACCCCAGGGGGGAGCAGTACTTC.

CDR3 DNA sequence: TGTGCCAGCAGCCGACTCGGGACAGGTAACGGTGAAGCTTTCTTT. Its translation: CASSRLGTGNGEAFF. This chain joins TRBV3-1 and TRBJ1-1; TRBD1 matches at 8 bases. J lost 7 bases, V lost 4 bases, and 11 bases had no gene match. The CDR3 consists of 15 residues. Germline V gives CDR1 LGHDT, CDR2 YNNKEL (reference sequence).

This clonotype was counted between two and nine times. The rearrangement joins TRBV12-3 or TRBV12-4 to TRBJ2-3, with TRBD2 identical over 8 bases. V lost 8 bases, J lost 0 bases, and 10 bases stayed unmatched. The CDR3 sequence is 16 residues long. CDR3 nucleotide sequence: TGTGCCAGCCGACGGGGGGGTGTTTCTAGCACAGATACGCAGTATTTT. This encodes CASRRGGVSSTDTQYF.

The rearrangement joins TRBV7-9 to TRBJ1-1; D ambiguous. Germline loops: CDR1 SEHNR, CDR2 FQNEAQ (reference sequence). The CDR3 has 14 residues. V lost 5 bases and J lost 4, with 14 bases in between. The CDR3 sequence: CASSPGRLTTEAFF. For the CDR3, the DNA is TGTGCCAGCAGCCCCGGGCGACTGACCACTGAAGCTTTCTTT.

This clonotype has a count of ten or more. The V gene is TRBV20-1, the J gene TRBJ2-3; 14 positions agree with TRBD2. Germline V gene data show CDR1 as DFQATT and CDR2 as SNEGSKA (reference sequence). This CDR3 region has 19 residues. V lost 0 bases, J lost 0 bases, and 8 bases stayed unmatched. CDR3 bases: TGCAGTGCTAGAGATCCTCGACTAGCGGGAGGGCCCAGCACAGATACGCAGTATTTT. Translating gives CSARDPRLAGGPSTDTQYF.

About this clonotype: This could be a read error, since a much larger clone is one nucleotide away. As the CDR3 is not closed by the conserved phenylalanine or tryptophan, this likely results from a read error. The chain uses TRBV12-3 or TRBV12-4 and TRBJ2-7; a possible D gene is TRBD1 (5 bases). The CDR3 runs 16 residues. Trimming cost V 6 bases and J 4 bases, with 22 bases left between them. The CDR3 spells CASSPDMGQLRYEQYC. The DNA for the CDR3 is TGTGCCAGCAGCCCCGATATGGGGCAGTTGCGATACGAGCAGTACTGC.

This clonotype was seen many times. The chain combines TRBV12-3 or TRBV12-4 with TRBJ2-1; the D gene is possibly TRBD2 (6 bases). Trimming removed 5 bases at V and 7 bases at J, with 12 bases between. The CDR3 runs 13 residues. The CDR3 bases are TGTGCCAGCAGTACAATGGAGGGGAATGAGCAGTTCTTC. Its translation: CASSTMEGNEQFF.

This clonotype was recorded at least ten times. This CDR3 is CASTRMGATAEAFF. The CDR3 region has the DNA TGTGCCAGCACCCGGATGGGGGCGACGGCTGAAGCTTTCTTT. The chain employs TRBV14 and TRBJ1-1; perhaps TRBD1 as D (6 bases). This CDR3 contains 14 residues. CDR1 and CDR2 (germline): SGHDN, FVKESK. V lost 7 bases, J lost 6 bases, and 18 bases lay in between.

The chain combines TRBV19 with TRBJ1-5, with 7 bases that match TRBD1. CDR1 is LNHDA, CDR2 SQIVND, per germline (reference sequence). Losses at the gene ends were 3 bases for V and 6 bases for J; bases not matched to a gene: 14. This CDR3 region has 17 residues. The CDR3 sequence is CASSISRYRGLGQPQHF. The CDR3 nucleotides read TGTGCCAGTAGTATTAGTCGGTATAGGGGGCTTGGTCAGCCCCAGCATTTT.

This clonotype has a handful of counts. This rearrangement joins TRBV30 to TRBJ1-2, with 7 bases that match TRBD1. The CDR3 is made up of 12 amino acids. CDR1 and CDR2 (germline): GTSNPN, SVGIG (reference sequence). With V trimmed by 2 bases and J by 5 bases, 2 bases remained unmatched. CDR3 protein: CAWSRQGYGYTF. The CDR3 coding sequence is TGTGCCTGGAGTCGACAGGGTTATGGCTACACCTTC. Variable domain in full (rest from reference TRBV30 and TRBJ1-2): SQTIHQWPATLVQPVGSPLSLECTVEGTSNPNLYWYRQAAGRGLQLLFYSVGIGQISSEVPQNLSASRPQDRQFILSSKKLLLSDSGFYLCAWSRQGYGYTFGSGTRLTVV.

The sample holds a few counts of this clonotype. The genes are TRBV5-1 and TRBJ2-1, with 11 nucleotides matching TRBD1. V shed 4 bases and J 6 bases; nucleotides not matched to a gene: 6. Per germline, CDR1 SGHRS and CDR2 YFSETQ. The CDR3 runs 15 residues. CDR3 protein: CASSAGTGGSNEQFF. In DNA, the CDR3 is TGCGCCAGCAGCGCCGGGACAGGGGGATCCAATGAGCAGTTCTTC.

In this sample, this clonotype turned up a few times. The CDR3 coding sequence is TGTGCCAGCAACGGACTAGCAGCAAACACCGGGGAGCTGTTTTTT. Translating gives CASNGLAANTGELFF. The chain couples TRBV6-1 to TRBJ2-2, with 8 bases identical to TRBD2. The CDR3 is 15 residues long. With V trimmed by 7 bases and J by 2 bases, 6 bases remained unmatched. The germline CDR1 and CDR2 sequences are MNHNS and SASEGT.

The chain employs TRBV29-1 and TRBJ1-1; D is perhaps TRBD1 (6 bases). Germline V gives CDR1 SQVTM, CDR2 ANQGSEA. This CDR3 comprises 15 residues. The V gene lost 4 bases and the J gene lost 6 bases, with 21 bases spanning the gap. The CDR3 region is CSVGGGGAEISEAFF. The CDR3 DNA follows: TGCAGCGTTGGGGGGGGGGGCGCAGAAATCTCTGAAGCTTTCTTT.

Turning to this clonotype: A read error may explain this, as a much larger clone is one base away. The chain carries TRBV12-3 or TRBV12-4 and TRBJ2-1, with TRBD2 matching 7 bases. The CDR3 sequence is 15 residues long. The CDR3 nucleotides read TGTGCCAGCGGCCTGGGGGGGGTCTCCTGCAATGAGCAGTTCTTC. Its translation: CASGLGGVSCNEQFF.

For this clonotype: This clone may be a read error of a much larger clone one base away. The gene calls are TRBV27 and TRBJ2-3, with D tentatively TRBD2 (6 bases). Trimming removed 8 bases at V and 4 bases at J, with 19 bases between. Germline V lookup: CDR1 MNHEY, CDR2 SMNVEV (reference sequence). This CDR3 has 15 amino acids. CDR3 amino acids: CASGYTGVLADTQYF. As DNA, the CDR3 is TGTGCCAGCGGTTACACGGGAGTTCTTGCAGATACGCAGTATTTT.

A few counts support this clonotype. V usage is TRBV20-1 and J usage is TRBJ2-1; D may match TRBD1 or TRBD2 (5 bases each). The J call may be mistaken, given a closer DNA end match to TRBJ2-5. CDR1 DFQATT and CDR2 SNEGSKA come from the germline V gene (reference sequence). The CDR3 has 13 residues. CDR3 region: CSVPGTIQETQYF. The CDR3 DNA follows: TGCAGTGTACCGGGGACCATCCAAGAGACCCAGTACTTC.

The V and J genes are TRBV4-1 and TRBJ2-5; 8 positions match TRBD2. The CDR3 is 15 amino acids. V lost 1 base, J lost 3 bases, and 4 bases stayed unmatched. CDR1 and CDR2 (germline): MGHRA, YSYEKL. This chain's CDR3 is CASSQVLAGKETQYF. In nucleotides, the CDR3 is TGCGCCAGCAGCCAAGTTCTAGCGGGCAAAGAGACCCAGTACTTC.